This T cell receptor (beta chain) derives from a study of blood T cell repertoires in COVID-19. Background on the study: Both acute and convalescent COVID-19 samples were obtained from the United States, Italy and Spain.

The data were produced by immunoSEQ multiplex PCR, yet TCRdb's version contains in-frame clones alone and is incomplete. The table includes about 210,000 clones, 87% detected once. The trim removed 1 base at V and 7 bases at J, leaving 3 bases unmatched. CDR1 KGHSH and CDR2 LQKENI come from the germline V gene. This CDR3 has 14 amino acids. Participant ages covered roughly 18 to 89 years across 24 US areas. Assignments of participants to cohorts depended upon their own reported clinical history. The sequenced sample was PBMCs or T cells enriched from blood (not recorded which). The chain combines TRBV18 with TRBJ1-1; 10 positions match TRBD1. This sequence was found in a man younger than 35 with acute COVID-19. CDR3 sequence: CASSPRDRGDEAFF. In DNA form, the CDR3 reads TGTGCCAGCTCACCACGGGACAGGGGTGATGAAGCTTTCTTT.